The 7 T cell receptor beta chains listed next were all sequenced from one sample in a study of cytomegalovirus exposure and HLA in healthy donors. The PCR was carried out with 60 Vbeta primers and 13 Jbeta primers. TCRdb keeps only in-frame clones here, not all; method: immunoSEQ multiplex PCR. The sample lists over 150,000 clones, roughly three quarters occurring once. The material sequenced was PBMCs. The receptors were gathered from a woman between 50 and 59 years old in good health and CMV-seropositive.

In this sample, this clone turned up once. V and J are TRBV28 and TRBJ2-7; the match to TRBD2 covers 13 bases. This CDR3 has 18 amino acids. The V gene's germline CDR1 is MDHEN and CDR2 SYDVKM. The V and J ends lost 5 bases and 2 bases, in that order; junction bases with no gene match: 12. The CDR3 DNA follows: TGTGCCAGCAGTGCCCCCGGGACTAGCGGGACGATCACCTACGAGCAGTACTTC. This encodes CASSAPGTSGTITYEQYF.

This clone was counted between two and nine times. V usage is TRBV15 and J usage is TRBJ1-1, with 9 bases identical to TRBD1. V dropped 4 bases and J dropped 10; count of bases not matched to a gene: 7. CDR1 and CDR2 from the germline V gene are LNHNV and YYDKDF (reference sequence). This CDR3 is built from 13 residues. For the CDR3, the DNA is TGTGCCACCAGCATAAACAGGGGGCAAGGAGCTTTCTTT. Translated, it gives CATSINRGQGAFF.

The chain employs TRBV5-8 and TRBJ2-3; D gene unclear. This CDR3 spans 16 amino acids. V was cut by 3 bases and J by 2 bases, with 16 bases left in between. Germline loops: CDR1 SGHTS, CDR2 YDEGEE. The CDR3 DNA reads TGTGCCAGCAGCTCCTCTGACACGAGTCCCACAGATACGCAGTATTTT. It translates to CASSSSDTSPTDTQYF. The whole variable domain, remainder taken from reference TRBV5-8 and TRBJ2-3, is EAGVTQSPTHLIKTRGQQATLRCSPISGHTSVYWYQQALGLGLQFLLWYDEGEERNRGNFPPRFSGRQFPNYSSELNVNALELEDSALYLCASSSSDTSPTDTQYFGPGTRLTVL.

The chain has TRBV2 and TRBJ1-1, with D hard to call. There are 12 residues in the CDR3. CDR1 and CDR2 from the germline V gene are SNHLY and FYNNEI. The V gene lost 8 bases and the J gene lost 6 bases, with 13 bases spanning the gap. Here the CDR3 DNA reads TGTGCCAGCCGTACCCTTGGCCCTGAAGCTTTCTTT. Amino acids: CASRTLGPEAFF. The full variable domain, rest sourced from reference TRBV2 and TRBJ1-1, is EPEVTQTPSHQVTQMGQEVILRCVPISNHLYFYWYRQILGQKVEFLVSFYNNEISEKSEIFDDQFSVERPDGSNFTLKIRSTKLEDSAMYFCASRTLGPEAFFGQGTRLTVV.

The V gene is TRBV5-1, the J gene TRBJ2-3, with 10 bases identical to TRBD2. Germline CDR1 SGHRS, CDR2 YFSETQ. This CDR3 comprises 17 residues. J lost 4 bases, V lost 3 bases, and 11 bases had no gene match. CDR3: CASSSGASGSRPDTQYF. The CDR3 DNA reads as TGCGCCAGCAGCTCGGGGGCTAGCGGGAGCCGACCAGATACGCAGTATTTT.

This clone occurred once. The chain has TRBV9 and TRBJ2-3; 13 nucleotides line up with TRBD2. Germline assignment: CDR1 SGDLS and CDR2 YYNGEE. The CDR3 has 17 residues. The V and J ends lost 0 bases and 6 bases, in that order; junction bases with no gene match: 7. CDR3 sequence: CASSVGGTSGMADTQYF. As DNA, the CDR3 is TGTGCCAGCAGCGTAGGGGGGACTAGCGGGATGGCGGATACGCAGTATTTT.

The rearrangement joins TRBV6-5 to TRBJ1-2, with 9 nucleotides matching TRBD1. The CDR3 totals 15 residues. In germline, CDR1 is MNHEY, CDR2 SVGAGI. The junction had 2 bases not matched to a gene; V was cut back by 3 bases and J by 0 bases. CDR3 nucleotide sequence: TGTGCCAGCAGTTATGGGGACAGGGCTAACTATGGCTACACCTTC. Translation gives CASSYGDRANYGYTF.